What follows is one T cell receptor (beta chain) and its context. Its target is not known. MiXCR, applied by TCRdb to the reads, yields one record per CDR3 protein. The repertoire holds under 500,000 distinct CDR3 sequences, with approximately 40% as singletons. The data derive from a study of T cell repertoires in cytomegalovirus infection. Turning to the study itself: Epitope selection comprised recently identified HLA-C-restricted CMV epitopes and well-studied HLA-B-restricted CMV epitopes. Signatures in public TCR beta sequences pointed to both CMV infection and matching HLA type. Study-level findings and limits: CMV-specific TCR beta clonotypes restricted by HLA-C dominated the ex vivo response.

The clonotype was recovered from a human donor in good health (CMV status not recorded). Some clones in this sample may be carry-over from other donors' samples. Sequenced here: cultured PBMCs, sampled from culture after CMV antigen stimulation.

The CDR3 bases are TGCAGTGCTAGAGCAGGCGGGGGGGCCGGCGAGCAGTACTTC. It encodes CSARAGGGAGEQYF. This sequence joins TRBV20-1 and TRBJ2-7, with TRBD2 matching 9 bases. The CDR3 length is 14 residues. In germline, CDR1 is DFQATT, CDR2 SNEGSKA (reference sequence). Germline trimming cut 1 base from V and 6 bases from J; bases unmatched to any gene: 7.